This T cell receptor beta chain was profiled in a study of T cell repertoires in cytomegalovirus infection. Study-level information: Public TCR beta signatures marked donors with CMV infection and the matching HLA.

MiXCR, run by TCRdb on the reads, gives a single entry per CDR3 protein. Of approximately 200,000 distinct CDR3 sequences listed, about 20% are singletons. In germline, CDR1 is MNHEY, CDR2 SVGAGI. This CDR3 has 13 amino acids. Trimming cost V 7 bases and J 2 bases, with 9 bases left between them. This clonotype has a handful of counts. The antigen remains unidentified. Study results and caveats: Pooled public TCR beta family frequency picked out CMV carriers with the relevant HLA.

The specimen sequenced was CD8+ T cells from PBMCs. The gene calls are TRBV6-5 and TRBJ1-5; no reliable D call. The TCR comes from a human donor in good health (CMV status not recorded). Some clones in this sample may be carry-over from other donors' samples. CDR3 sequence: CASTDGRNQPQHF. The CDR3 DNA reads as TGTGCCAGCACCGACGGGCGCAATCAGCCCCAGCATTTT.